This T cell receptor beta chain was captured by sequencing in a study of blood T cell repertoires in COVID-19. Study-wide context: Some COVID-19 samples were acute and others convalescent; all came from the United States, Italy and Spain. The cDNA or gDNA used as material had been derived from T cells, B-cell-depleted T cells, or PBMCs.

Followed over time, Seattle patients had been enrolled while infection was active. The CDR3 sequence is 16 residues long. Germline V gene data show CDR1 as LGHDT and CDR2 as YNNKEL (reference sequence). The ends lost 4 bases at V and 1 base at J; junction bases unmatched: 9. Sequencing used immunoSEQ multiplex PCR; TCRdb keeps in-frame clones, though not all of them. The sample holds approximately 390,000 clones; around 87% are singletons and the top ten take about 2.3%. The rearrangement links TRBV3-1 (or the pseudogene TRBV3-2) to TRBJ1-1; 7 bases match TRBD1. The sample taken for sequencing was peripheral blood. The receptor comes from a woman aged 55-70 years with COVID-19, enrolled during active disease. The CDR3 sequence is CASSPHPDRRNTEAFF. CDR3 DNA: TGTGCCAGCAGCCCCCACCCGGACAGGAGGAACACTGAAGCTTTCTTT.